Shown below are 4 T cell receptor beta chains from a single sample sequenced in a study of T cell responses to AZD1222 COVID-19 vaccine. The repertoire was sequenced with immunoSEQ multiplex PCR; TCRdb's copy has only in-frame clones and lacks some. The top ten clones hold about 6.6% of a sample with fewer than 110,000 clones, roughly 90% of them seen once. Here the sequenced sample was peripheral blood, taken on day 0 of AZD1222 vaccination. Every receptor here comes from an adult in good health.

The J gene is TRBJ2-2, the V gene TRBV6-5, with 9 bases fitting TRBD1. V was clipped by 6 bases and J by 5 bases; unmatched bases: 4. Per germline, CDR1 MNHEY and CDR2 SVGAGI. The CDR3 loop spans 14 amino acids. CDR3 residues: CASRSGQGTGELFF. DNA of the CDR3: TGTGCCAGCAGGTCGGGACAGGGAACCGGGGAGCTGTTTTTT.

This clone has a single count. CDR3 bases: TGTGCCAGCAGCCAAGGGCCCGGGAGAGCGGGGCTACGGGGGTCCTACAATGAGCAGTTCTTC. Its translation is CASSQGPGRAGLRGSYNEQFF. J is TRBJ2-1 and V is TRBV3-1 (or the pseudogene TRBV3-2), with TRBD2 matching over 7 bases. The CDR3 runs 21 residues. The germline gives CDR1 LGHDT, CDR2 YNNKEL (reference sequence). The V and J ends lost 1 base and 1 base, in that order; junction bases with no gene match: 19.

V gene TRBV24-1 combines with J gene TRBJ2-7, with 7 bases aligning to TRBD2. The V gene end was trimmed by 2 bases and the J gene end by 3 bases; junction bases not matched to a gene: 0. The CDR3 runs 13 residues. The germline V gene encodes CDR1 KGHDR and CDR2 SFDVKD. DNA for the CDR3: TGTGCCACCAGTGATTCGGGGGGCTACGAGCAGTACTTC. It translates to CATSDSGGYEQYF.

The rearrangement links TRBV9 to TRBJ1-3; D ambiguous. This CDR3 comprises 16 residues. V was clipped by 4 bases and J by 3 bases, with 17 bases between them. The germline V gene encodes CDR1 SGDLS and CDR2 YYNGEE. The CDR3 reads CASSTQPTTYGNTIYF. CDR3 coding DNA: TGTGCCAGCAGCACCCAACCGACAACCTATGGAAACACCATATATTTT.